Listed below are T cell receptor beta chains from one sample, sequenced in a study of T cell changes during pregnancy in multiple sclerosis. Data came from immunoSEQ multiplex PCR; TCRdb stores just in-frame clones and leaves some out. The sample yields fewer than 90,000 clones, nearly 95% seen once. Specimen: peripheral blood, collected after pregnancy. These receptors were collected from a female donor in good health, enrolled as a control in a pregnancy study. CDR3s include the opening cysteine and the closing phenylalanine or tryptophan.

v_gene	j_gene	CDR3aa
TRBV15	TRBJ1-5	CATRAGFADQPQHF
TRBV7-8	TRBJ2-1	CASSATSGSSYNEQFF
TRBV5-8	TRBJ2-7	CASSWGDRGDYEQYF
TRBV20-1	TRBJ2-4	CSAFGNIQYF
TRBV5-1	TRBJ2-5	CASSLQGIEETQYF
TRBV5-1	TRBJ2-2	CASRESGNTGELFF
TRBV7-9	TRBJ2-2	CASSQDRRGTGELFF
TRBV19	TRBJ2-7	CASSRTSGSVYEQYF
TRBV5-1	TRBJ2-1	CASSQPGTSGSSSYNEQFF
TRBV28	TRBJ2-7	CASRGSSGRADEQYF
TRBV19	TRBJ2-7	CASSMARDRAYEQYF
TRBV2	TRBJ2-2	CASSRQNTGELFF
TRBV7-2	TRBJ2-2	CASSLVYGANTGELFF
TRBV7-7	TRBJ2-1	CASSPGQGPYNEQFF
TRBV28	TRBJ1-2	CASSFPPEWDRANGYTF
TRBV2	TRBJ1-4	CASSAGTNEKLFF
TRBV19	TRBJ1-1	CASSIINMNTEAFF
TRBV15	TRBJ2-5	CATSSWGGETQYF
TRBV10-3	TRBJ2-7	CAIGDTAYEQYF
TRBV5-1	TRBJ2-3	CASLGGLAGATDTQYF
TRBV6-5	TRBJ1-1	CASRRGGTRAFF
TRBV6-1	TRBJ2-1	CASSERALAGGLHGKDEQFF
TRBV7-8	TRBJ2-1	CANRGSHNEQFF
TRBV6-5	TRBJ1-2	CASSLDRGLDYTF
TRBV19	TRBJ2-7	CASSGASGSDEQYF
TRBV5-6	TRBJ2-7	CASSPQGLSSYEQYF
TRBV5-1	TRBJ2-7	CASSLIFEDEQYF
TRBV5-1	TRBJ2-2	CASRSVAITGELFF
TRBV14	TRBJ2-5	CASSPYPGLAGRGGTQYF
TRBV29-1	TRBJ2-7	CSVDGGTGDRPYEQYF
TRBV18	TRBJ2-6	CASSPLSGANVLTF
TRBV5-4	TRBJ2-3	CASSPGTYTDTQYF
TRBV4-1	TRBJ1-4	CASSQVNGNEKLFF
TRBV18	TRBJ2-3	CASSPTGLRNTQYF
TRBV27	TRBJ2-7	CASSFAGVNYEQYF
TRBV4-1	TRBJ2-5	CASSPRRGSQETQYF
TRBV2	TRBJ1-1	CASSVGGRDTEAFF
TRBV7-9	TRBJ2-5	CASSYSGDAETQYF
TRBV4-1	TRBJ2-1	CASSQDESRPSHHNEQFF
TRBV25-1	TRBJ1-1	CASSEQGLTTEAFF
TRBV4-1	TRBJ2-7	CASSQEWEDEQYF
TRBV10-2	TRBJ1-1	CASSDRVLGRNTEAFF
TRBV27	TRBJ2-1	CASSPTLWTSGIDYNEQFF
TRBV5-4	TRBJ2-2	CASSLEDRRNTGELFF
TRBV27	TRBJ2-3	CATPQSTDTQYF
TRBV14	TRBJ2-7	CASSQGSSSSYEQYF
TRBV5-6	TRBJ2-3	CASSLEAGTGFILTQYF
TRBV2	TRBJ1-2	CASSGGTGGARYNGYTF
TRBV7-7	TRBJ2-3	CASSPGTGYTDTQYF
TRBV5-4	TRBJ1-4	CASSGGFGEKLFF
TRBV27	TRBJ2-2	CASSSGTGWAGELFF
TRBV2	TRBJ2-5	CASRNDRAKETQYF
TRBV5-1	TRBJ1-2	CASSLGWDRDYDGYTF
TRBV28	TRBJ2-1	CASSLGGYSYNEQFF
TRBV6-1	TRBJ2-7	CASSALGAGYTYEQYF
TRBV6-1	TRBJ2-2	CASAQDSAFGELFF
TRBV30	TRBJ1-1	CAWSVLGGLTFF